This TCR beta chain stems from a study of cytomegalovirus exposure and HLA in healthy donors. Study conclusions and caveats: Cytomegalovirus-associated status was assigned to some 160 TCR beta chains.

The validation cohort, a group of around 130 subjects, included the donors and was separate from the roughly 700-subject first cohort. The count of this clone is one. Its matching antigen is unknown. CDR1 and CDR2 from the germline V gene are SNHLY and FYNNEI. Trimming at V came to 4 bases and at J to 3 bases, leaving 10 bases not matched to a gene. There are 16 residues in the CDR3. Some clones are missing from TCRdb's copy, which holds only in-frame ones; the method was immunoSEQ multiplex PCR. The repertoire consists of 150,000 to 200,000 clones, with approximately 85% occurring once and the leading ten covering roughly 1.5%.

The receptor's source is a young woman in good health and CMV-seronegative. The J gene is TRBJ2-7, the V gene TRBV2; 9 positions agree with TRBD2. Sequences were obtained from PBMCs. The CDR3 bases are TGTGCCAGCAGTGCGGGTGGCGGGAGGGTCTTCTACGAGCAGTACTTC. Translating gives CASSAGGGRVFYEQYF.